A selection of T cell receptor beta chains follows, all from one sample in a study of early T cells in non-severe SARS-CoV-2 infection. MiXCR was run by TCRdb on the 5' RACE reads, yielding one entry per CDR3 protein. The table includes approximately 20,000 distinct CDR3 sequences, more than 3.5% detected once. The sample consisted of whole blood. The source is an adult who was a healthcare worker with PCR-confirmed SARS-CoV-2 infection or an uninfected control (not recorded which). CDR3s include the opening cysteine and the closing phenylalanine or tryptophan. Fields, in order: CDR3 length, V gene, J gene, clone size, D gene, CDR3 protein, CDR3 DNA. A D gene is named only where the DNA matches it firmly. A clone size is listed for some rows: how often the clone was seen (once, few, many), or a class if it is expanded.

14,TRBV20-1,TRBJ2-7,-,TRBD1,CSAREDRGVGEQYF,TGCAGTGCTAGGGAGGACAGGGGAGTCGGCGAGCAGTACTTC
16,TRBV6-5,TRBJ2-7,medium-sized,TRBD1,CASSYSSGTGVSEQYF,TGTGCCAGCAGTTACTCGAGCGGGACAGGGGTCTCCGAGCAGTACTTC
16,TRBV18,TRBJ1-1,many,TRBD1,CASSPRTATQGTEAFF,TGTGCCAGCTCGCCAAGGACAGCCACACAGGGGACTGAAGCTTTCTTT
13,TRBV2,TRBJ1-2,few,-,CASGFGAGRGYTF,TGTGCCAGCGGATTCGGGGCTGGACGGGGCTACACCTTC
15,TRBV9,TRBJ2-7,-,TRBD1,CASSVGGTVSHEQYF,TGTGCCAGCAGCGTAGGGGGGACAGTTTCCCACGAGCAGTACTTC
15,TRBV20-1,TRBJ2-3,many,-,CSARDLVTSTDTQYF,TGCAGTGCTAGAGATTTGGTGACTAGCACAGATACGCAGTATTTT
16,TRBV5-4,TRBJ2-1,many,TRBD2,CASSPSGGVSYNEQFF,TGTGCCAGCAGCCCCTCCGGGGGGGTCTCCTACAATGAGCAGTTCTTC
17,TRBV11-3,TRBJ2-2,many,TRBD2,CASSHKSGTTNTGELFF,TGTGCCAGCAGTCATAAATCCGGGACTACGAACACCGGGGAGCTGTTTTTT
14,TRBV20-1,TRBJ2-7,many,-,CSVSIPDSTYEQYF,TGCAGTGTCTCGATTCCGGACAGCACCTACGAGCAGTACTTC
14,TRBV20-1,TRBJ2-3,many,-,CSASSTSGTDTQYF,TGCAGTGCTAGTAGCACTTCGGGCACAGATACGCAGTATTTT
17,TRBV4-2,TRBJ2-5,medium-sized,TRBD1,CASSQAGDRGGGETQYF,TGTGCCAGCAGCCAAGCTGGGGACAGGGGCGGAGGGGAGACCCAGTACTTC
13,TRBV10-1,TRBJ2-3,many,-,CASADRASDTQYF,TGCGCCAGCGCGGACAGAGCCTCAGATACGCAGTATTTT
14,TRBV4-1,TRBJ2-3,few,-,CASSPPNGPDTQYF,TGCGCCAGCAGCCCGCCCAACGGGCCAGATACGCAGTATTTT
18,TRBV27,TRBJ2-5,many,TRBD2,CASSSGLAGGGRVETQYF,TGTGCCAGCAGTTCTGGACTAGCGGGGGGTGGTAGGGTGGAGACCCAGTACTTC
17,TRBV7-9,TRBJ2-7,many,TRBD2,CASSSGLAGVQGYEQYF,TGTGCCAGCAGCTCCGGACTAGCGGGGGTCCAAGGCTACGAGCAGTACTTC
18,TRBV20-1,TRBJ2-5,medium-sized,TRBD2,CSARDFGTSGAGWETQYF,TGCAGTGCTAGAGATTTTGGGACTAGCGGGGCAGGATGGGAGACCCAGTACTTC
14,TRBV6-2/TRBV6-3,TRBJ2-3,many,-,CASSPATSTDTQYF,TGTGCCAGCAGTCCAGCGACTAGCACAGATACGCAGTATTTT
16,TRBV7-2,TRBJ2-3,many,TRBD2,CASSLPASGGTDTQYF,TGTGCCAGCAGCTTACCCGCTAGCGGGGGAACAGATACGCAGTATTTT
18,TRBV20-1,TRBJ2-6,-,-,CSARVHREPLTGANVLTF,TGCAGTGCTAGAGTCCACAGGGAGCCCCTCACTGGGGCCAACGTCCTGACTTTC
14,TRBV18,TRBJ1-1,many,TRBD1,CASSPGQVLPEAFF,TGTGCCAGCTCACCTGGACAGGTTCTACCTGAAGCTTTCTTT
16,TRBV7-2,TRBJ1-1,few,-,CASTKGGRVAGTEAFF,TGTGCCAGCACTAAAGGAGGCAGGGTGGCGGGAACTGAAGCTTTCTTT
14,TRBV7-6,TRBJ2-2,many,-,CASTGTPNTGELFF,TGTGCCAGCACCGGGACACCGAACACCGGGGAGCTGTTTTTT